This TCR beta chain was observed in a study of blood T cell repertoires in COVID-19. Study background: The samples span acute and convalescent COVID-19 from the United States, Italy and Spain.

The V gene lost 8 bases and the J gene lost 5 bases, with 19 bases spanning the gap. This CDR3 spans 15 amino acids. The germline gives CDR1 SGHTA, CDR2 FQGNSA. In the original workflow: Reference gene primer amplification in the assay estimated nucleated cell counts. Repertoires were generated with immunoSEQ multiplex PCR, while TCRdb's copy carries only in-frame clones and drops some. V and J calls and clone size are those listed in that table; D and trimming were worked out from the DNA. The repertoire includes 210,000 or so clones, about 87% of them detected once, and about 2.5% sits in the top ten.

The chain carries TRBV7-2 and TRBJ1-5; tentatively, D is TRBD1 (6 bases). This TCR was sampled from a man aged 25-45 years with COVID-19, enrolled during active disease. Source material: peripheral blood. The CDR3 is CASSRGRGLDQPQHF. The CDR3 DNA sequence: TGTGCCAGCTCAAGAGGCAGGGGTCTTGATCAGCCCCAGCATTTT.